A selection of T cell receptor beta chains follows, all from one sample in a study of control samples from healthy donors and cancer patients. The table came from immunoSEQ multiplex PCR; TCRdb's copy has only in-frame clones and leaves some out. The table has about 120,000 clones, more than 80% seen once. The specimen was blood. The receptors were sampled from a man aged 45-65 years in good health. The CDR3 runs from the conserved cysteine through the conserved F or W. Fields, in order: V gene, J gene, clone size, D gene, CDR3 DNA, CDR3 protein. D genes are given only for firm matches. The size field is filled for only some rows; it gives once, few, many or a size class.

v_gene: TRBV5-4; j_gene: TRBJ2-3; abundance: -; d_gene: -; CDR3nt: TGTGCCAGCAGCTTCACTAGTTCAGATACGCAGTATTTT; CDR3aa: CASSFTSSDTQYF
v_gene: TRBV7-2; j_gene: TRBJ2-3; abundance: -; d_gene: -; CDR3nt: TGTGCCAGCAGCTTAAATGTCAGGACAGATACGCAGTATTTT; CDR3aa: CASSLNVRTDTQYF
v_gene: TRBV5-1; j_gene: TRBJ2-7; abundance: -; d_gene: -; CDR3nt: TGCGCCAGCAGCTTGGGCTACGAGCAGTACTTC; CDR3aa: CASSLGYEQYF
v_gene: TRBV5-1; j_gene: TRBJ2-1; abundance: -; d_gene: TRBD1; CDR3nt: TGCGCCAGCAGGGTCGGGACAGGGGGATTTGCTGAGCAGTTCTTC; CDR3aa: CASRVGTGGFAEQFF
v_gene: TRBV2; j_gene: TRBJ2-1; abundance: once; d_gene: TRBD2; CDR3nt: TGTGCCAGCAGTGAGGGGACTAGCGGAGGTTTTGGGTTCAATGAGCAGTTCTTC; CDR3aa: CASSEGTSGGFGFNEQFF
v_gene: TRBV7-9; j_gene: TRBJ1-2; abundance: once; d_gene: -; CDR3nt: TGTGCCAGCAGCTTTTTAGGACAGACGAATATGTGGGCTAACTATGGCTACACCTTC; CDR3aa: CASSFLGQTNMWANYGYTF
v_gene: TRBV6-5; j_gene: TRBJ1-5; abundance: -; d_gene: -; CDR3nt: TGTGCCAGCAGTTACGGGAGCAATCAGCCCCAGCATTTT; CDR3aa: CASSYGSNQPQHF
v_gene: TRBV28; j_gene: TRBJ1-2; abundance: -; d_gene: -; CDR3nt: TGTGCCAGCAGTTTAACTGGCAGGTTGTCCTATGGCTACACCTTC; CDR3aa: CASSLTGRLSYGYTF
v_gene: TRBV27; j_gene: TRBJ1-5; abundance: few; d_gene: -; CDR3nt: TGTGCCAGCAAAGGGGCAGTCTATAGCAATCAGCCCCAGCATTTT; CDR3aa: CASKGAVYSNQPQHF
v_gene: TRBV6-6; j_gene: TRBJ1-2; abundance: -; d_gene: -; CDR3nt: TGTGCCAGCAGTTCGACAGATTACTATGGCTACACCTTC; CDR3aa: CASSSTDYYGYTF
v_gene: TRBV3-1/TRBV3-2; j_gene: TRBJ2-7; abundance: -; d_gene: -; CDR3nt: TGTGCCAGCAGCCAAGATCCTGCTAGCGCCCACGAGCAGTACTTC; CDR3aa: CASSQDPASAHEQYF
v_gene: TRBV5-1; j_gene: TRBJ2-7; abundance: once; d_gene: TRBD2; CDR3nt: TGCGCCAGCAGCTTGGGGAGCGGGGGTGGCTCCTACGAGCAGTACTTC; CDR3aa: CASSLGSGGGSYEQYF
v_gene: TRBV7-2; j_gene: TRBJ2-7; abundance: -; d_gene: -; CDR3nt: TGTGCCAGCAGCTTAAATCGGGGAGGCGAGCAGTACTTC; CDR3aa: CASSLNRGGEQYF
v_gene: TRBV5-1; j_gene: TRBJ1-1; abundance: -; d_gene: -; CDR3nt: TGCGCCAGCAGCTTGGGACAGACTTACACTGAAGCTTTCTTT; CDR3aa: CASSLGQTYTEAFF
v_gene: TRBV7-9; j_gene: TRBJ2-2; abundance: -; d_gene: TRBD2; CDR3nt: TGTGCCAGCACCCGCACGTCGGGACTAGCGGGGAGCCACGGGGAGCTGTTTTTT; CDR3aa: CASTRTSGLAGSHGELFF
v_gene: TRBV18; j_gene: TRBJ2-7; abundance: -; d_gene: TRBD2; CDR3nt: TGTGCCAGCTCACCAATCAGGACTAGCGCTTACTACGAGCAGTACTTC; CDR3aa: CASSPIRTSAYYEQYF
v_gene: TRBV30; j_gene: TRBJ2-2; abundance: -; d_gene: TRBD1; CDR3nt: TGTGCCTGGAGCGGGACAGGGGCCGGGGAGCTGTTTTTT; CDR3aa: CAWSGTGAGELFF
v_gene: TRBV7-2; j_gene: TRBJ1-1; abundance: few; d_gene: TRBD1; CDR3nt: TGTGCCAGCAGCCCCACAGGGGCCCTGAACACTGAAGCTTTCTTT; CDR3aa: CASSPTGALNTEAFF
v_gene: TRBV12-3/TRBV12-4; j_gene: TRBJ2-7; abundance: -; d_gene: -; CDR3nt: TGTGCCAGCAGTTTCGGGGCCTACGAGCAGTACTTC; CDR3aa: CASSFGAYEQYF
v_gene: TRBV3-1/TRBV3-2; j_gene: TRBJ2-7; abundance: -; d_gene: -; CDR3nt: TGTGCCAGCAGCCAAGTGGGACTCAACGAGCAGTACTTC; CDR3aa: CASSQVGLNEQYF
v_gene: TRBV27; j_gene: TRBJ2-1; abundance: -; d_gene: -; CDR3nt: TGTGCCAGCAGTCGTTCGAGTCAGGGATACAATGAGCAGTTCTTC; CDR3aa: CASSRSSQGYNEQFF
v_gene: TRBV7-9; j_gene: TRBJ2-3; abundance: -; d_gene: -; CDR3nt: TGTGCCAGCAGTTGGGGGGGCACCCCAGATACGCAGTATTTT; CDR3aa: CASSWGGTPDTQYF
v_gene: TRBV29-1; j_gene: TRBJ1-1; abundance: -; d_gene: TRBD1; CDR3nt: TGCAGCGTTCCATGGACAGGGGAAGGGGCCACTGAAGCTTTCTTT; CDR3aa: CSVPWTGEGATEAFF
v_gene: TRBV27; j_gene: TRBJ2-1; abundance: -; d_gene: -; CDR3nt: TGTGCCAGCAGCCCCATCTGGGGGAATGAGCAGTTCTTC; CDR3aa: CASSPIWGNEQFF
v_gene: TRBV7-9; j_gene: TRBJ1-4; abundance: -; d_gene: -; CDR3nt: TGTGCGAGCAGCGGCAGGGGAACTAATGAAATACTGTTTTTT; CDR3aa: CASSGRGTNEILFF
v_gene: TRBV7-2; j_gene: TRBJ1-5; abundance: -; d_gene: -; CDR3nt: TGTGCCAGCAGCCCTGGACGGGACAATCAGCCCCAGCATTTT; CDR3aa: CASSPGRDNQPQHF
v_gene: TRBV11-2; j_gene: TRBJ1-2; abundance: once; d_gene: -; CDR3nt: TGTGCCAGCAGCTTAGCACGGGACAACACTAACTATGGCTACACCTTC; CDR3aa: CASSLARDNTNYGYTF
v_gene: TRBV27; j_gene: TRBJ2-5; abundance: -; d_gene: TRBD2; CDR3nt: TGTGCCAGCAGTTCCGCGGGGGAGTGGGAGACCCAGTACTTC; CDR3aa: CASSSAGEWETQYF
v_gene: TRBV12-3/TRBV12-4; j_gene: TRBJ1-5; abundance: -; d_gene: -; CDR3nt: TGTGCCAGCAGTTCGGAAGTCCCACAGCCCCAGCATTTT; CDR3aa: CASSSEVPQPQHF
v_gene: TRBV5-4; j_gene: TRBJ1-2; abundance: -; d_gene: -; CDR3nt: TGTGCCAGCAGCTCACAGGGATCTGGCTACACCTTC; CDR3aa: CASSSQGSGYTF
v_gene: TRBV10-3; j_gene: TRBJ1-2; abundance: many; d_gene: -; CDR3nt: TGTGCCATCAGCTCACAGGAAAATGGCTACACCTTC; CDR3aa: CAISSQENGYTF
v_gene: TRBV6-4; j_gene: TRBJ2-1; abundance: -; d_gene: -; CDR3nt: TGTGCCAGCAGTGAGCAGGGGGGGGACTACAATGAGCAGTTCTTC; CDR3aa: CASSEQGGDYNEQFF
v_gene: TRBV7-2; j_gene: TRBJ1-1; abundance: once; d_gene: -; CDR3nt: TGTGCCAGCAGCTTAGTTGGGGTCGGGTACACTGAAGCTTTCTTT; CDR3aa: CASSLVGVGYTEAFF
v_gene: TRBV6-5; j_gene: TRBJ2-1; abundance: once; d_gene: -; CDR3nt: TGTGCCAGCAGGAAGGGCCGCGAAGGCGGGCAGTTCTTC; CDR3aa: CASRKGREGGQFF
v_gene: TRBV6-5; j_gene: TRBJ1-1; abundance: once; d_gene: -; CDR3nt: TGTGCCAGCGGGGGCCAGGGCCGAACTGAAGCTTTCTTT; CDR3aa: CASGGQGRTEAFF
v_gene: TRBV5-6; j_gene: TRBJ2-7; abundance: -; d_gene: TRBD2; CDR3nt: TGTGCCAGCAGCTTGGGCGGGGGGGGCCCCTCGATTTACGAGCAGTACTTC; CDR3aa: CASSLGGGGPSIYEQYF
v_gene: TRBV6-2/TRBV6-3; j_gene: TRBJ2-7; abundance: -; d_gene: -; CDR3nt: TGTGCCAGCAGTCGGACTGGGTACGAGCAGTACTTC; CDR3aa: CASSRTGYEQYF
v_gene: TRBV18; j_gene: TRBJ2-1; abundance: -; d_gene: -; CDR3nt: TGTGCCAGCTCACGCTCAGGGGTGAATGAGCAGTTCTTC; CDR3aa: CASSRSGVNEQFF
v_gene: TRBV12-3/TRBV12-4; j_gene: TRBJ1-1; abundance: -; d_gene: -; CDR3nt: TGTGCCAGCAGTTTCAAGAAGGGCACTGAAGCTTTCTTT; CDR3aa: CASSFKKGTEAFF
v_gene: TRBV24-1; j_gene: TRBJ2-3; abundance: -; d_gene: TRBD2; CDR3nt: TGTGCCACCAGTGACCCTAGGACTAGCCAGGGAACAGATACGCAGTATTTT; CDR3aa: CATSDPRTSQGTDTQYF
v_gene: TRBV11-2; j_gene: TRBJ2-7; abundance: -; d_gene: -; CDR3nt: TGTGCCAGCAGCTTAGAGGGTCCACCCTCTTACCACGAGCAGTACTTC; CDR3aa: CASSLEGPPSYHEQYF
v_gene: TRBV6-5; j_gene: TRBJ2-3; abundance: -; d_gene: TRBD2; CDR3nt: TGTGCCAGCAAAGCGGGGTCTAGCACAGATACGCAGTATTTT; CDR3aa: CASKAGSSTDTQYF
v_gene: TRBV29-1; j_gene: TRBJ2-1; abundance: -; d_gene: TRBD1; CDR3nt: TGCAGCGTTTGGGATCAGGGGGCTGGGCAGTTCTTC; CDR3aa: CSVWDQGAGQFF
v_gene: TRBV12-3/TRBV12-4; j_gene: TRBJ2-3; abundance: -; d_gene: -; CDR3nt: TGTGCCAGCAGGGGGGCCACAGATACGCAGTATTTT; CDR3aa: CASRGATDTQYF
v_gene: TRBV27; j_gene: TRBJ2-7; abundance: -; d_gene: -; CDR3nt: TGTGCCAGCCGCGCTGCCACCTACGAGCAGTACTTC; CDR3aa: CASRAATYEQYF
v_gene: TRBV7-2; j_gene: TRBJ2-7; abundance: -; d_gene: TRBD1; CDR3nt: TGTGCCAGCAGTCCTCGGACAGGGAACCACGAGCAGTACTTC; CDR3aa: CASSPRTGNHEQYF
v_gene: TRBV12-3/TRBV12-4; j_gene: TRBJ1-1; abundance: few; d_gene: -; CDR3nt: TGTGCCAGCAGGCCTCAATTGAACACTGAAGCTTTCTTT; CDR3aa: CASRPQLNTEAFF
v_gene: TRBV7-6; j_gene: TRBJ2-5; abundance: -; d_gene: -; CDR3nt: TGTGCCAGCAGGGACGGGTCTTATGAGACCCAGTACTTC; CDR3aa: CASRDGSYETQYF
v_gene: TRBV24-1; j_gene: TRBJ2-3; abundance: -; d_gene: TRBD1; CDR3nt: TGTGCCACCAGTGTCAGCCGGGACAGGGGTCCAGATACGCAGTATTTT; CDR3aa: CATSVSRDRGPDTQYF
v_gene: TRBV2; j_gene: TRBJ1-2; abundance: -; d_gene: -; CDR3nt: TGTGCCAGCAGTGTGGGGGGGAACTATGGCTACACCTTC; CDR3aa: CASSVGGNYGYTF